The present TCR beta chain was sequenced within a study of beta chain features in type 1 diabetes. Whole-study results and caveats: Within each of all four CD4+ subsets, Type 1 diabetes patients had TCRB CDR3s that were moderately but significantly shorter.

This clone has only a few counts. Its antigen remains unknown. The CDR3 is 14 residues long. V lost 8 bases and J lost 7; bases outside the gene matches: 12. Germline V gives CDR1 SGHTA, CDR2 FQGNSA. Investigators reverse transcribed all isolated RNA, so they sequenced expressed TCRB transcripts. Assay: immunoSEQ multiplex PCR; the TCRdb copy retains only in-frame clones and omits some. The sample records fewer than 350,000 clones, roughly 15% being singletons. Cell sorting via CD45RO/CCR7/CD25/CD127/CD95/CD27 was performed to obtain CD4+ naive, central memory, regulatory and stem cell-like memory cells.

This clonotype was sampled from a man aged 18 to 29 with type 1 diabetes. The sequenced sample was naive CD4+ T cells from blood. The V call is TRBV7-2, the J call TRBJ2-7; TRBD2 matches 9 bases. As DNA, the CDR3 is TGTGCCAGCGGTCCTCTAGCGGGGCCCCCGGAGCAGTACTTC. It translates to CASGPLAGPPEQYF.